Listed below are T cell receptor beta chains from one sample, sequenced in a study of shared clonotypes between healthy human individuals. TCRdb keeps only in-frame clones here, not all; method: immunoSEQ multiplex PCR. In the table there are about 580,000 clones, 98% of which are singletons. Source material: naive CD8+ T cells sorted from blood. The source is a man aged 30 to 45 in good health. CDR3s include the opening cysteine and the closing phenylalanine or tryptophan. D genes are given only for firm matches. Size is stated for part of the rows, as once, few or many counts, or as a class when the clone is expanded.

cdr3_aa | cdr3_nt | v_call | clone_size | cdr3_length | d_call | j_call
CASSSDSTREQFF | TGTGCCAGCAGCTCAGACTCGACCCGTGAGCAGTTCTTC | TRBV9 | - | 13 | - | TRBJ2-1
CSTDSYTEAFF | TGCAGCACGGACAGCTACACTGAAGCTTTCTTT | TRBV29-1 | - | 11 | - | TRBJ1-1
CASSVSGNQPQHF | TGTGCCAGCAGCGTATCGGGTAATCAGCCCCAGCATTTT | TRBV9 | - | 13 | - | TRBJ1-5
CASRSGLSSSYEQYF | TGTGCCAGCAGATCGGGACTTTCCAGCTCCTACGAGCAGTACTTC | TRBV27 | - | 15 | - | TRBJ2-7
CASSTGTRYSYNEQFF | TGTGCCAGCAGCACAGGAACAAGATACTCCTACAATGAGCAGTTCTTC | TRBV7-8 | - | 16 | - | TRBJ2-1
CASRPIRDSLIHEQYF | TGTGCCAGCAGACCCATAAGGGACAGCCTAATACACGAGCAGTACTTC | TRBV27 | - | 16 | TRBD1 | TRBJ2-7
CASSLDSGEVTGELFF | TGTGCCAGCAGCTTAGACTCGGGGGAGGTCACCGGGGAGCTGTTTTTT | TRBV11-1 | once | 16 | - | TRBJ2-2
CASSTLTGENGYTF | TGTGCCAGTAGTACCTTGACAGGGGAGAATGGCTACACCTTC | TRBV19 | - | 14 | TRBD1 | TRBJ1-2
CASSPYWQVYNEQFF | TGTGCCAGCAGCCCCTACTGGCAAGTCTACAATGAGCAGTTCTTC | TRBV9 | - | 15 | - | TRBJ2-1
CASSFTWDREYQETQYF | TGTGCCAGCAGCTTCACTTGGGACAGGGAGTACCAAGAGACCCAGTACTTC | TRBV7-9 | - | 17 | TRBD1 | TRBJ2-5
CASSVGGQTEAFF | TGTGCCAGCAGCGTAGGGGGACAGACTGAAGCTTTCTTT | TRBV9 | - | 13 | TRBD1 | TRBJ1-1
CASSLTTGPEAFF | TGTGCCAGCAGCTTGACGACAGGCCCTGAAGCTTTCTTT | TRBV7-9 | - | 13 | - | TRBJ1-1
CASSQEGSSGNTIYF | TGTGCCAGCAGCCAAGAGGGCAGCTCTGGAAACACCATATATTTT | TRBV4-2 | - | 15 | - | TRBJ1-3
CASTGGTGGTDTQYF | TGTGCCAGCACCGGGGGGACAGGAGGCACAGATACGCAGTATTTT | TRBV27 | - | 15 | - | TRBJ2-3
CASSFLQGVQETQYF | TGTGCCAGCAGCTTCCTTCAGGGGGTCCAAGAGACCCAGTACTTC | TRBV7-9 | once | 15 | TRBD1 | TRBJ2-5
CASSQDDPGNTEAFF | TGCGCCAGCAGCCAAGACGATCCTGGGAACACTGAAGCTTTCTTT | TRBV4-1 | - | 15 | - | TRBJ1-1
CASSLAPPGEFNYGYTF | TGCGCCAGCAGCTTGGCGCCTCCGGGGGAATTTAACTATGGCTACACCTTC | TRBV5-1 | - | 17 | - | TRBJ1-2
CASVGRGVSGTGVSSVTYEQYF | TGTGCCAGCGTCGGTCGAGGGGTCTCCGGGACAGGGGTGTCTTCAGTTACCTACGAGCAGTACTTC | TRBV2 | - | 22 | TRBD1 | TRBJ2-7
CASSLALRDLTEQYF | TGTGCCAGCAGCTTGGCCCTCCGGGACTTGACCGAGCAGTACTTC | TRBV5-5 | - | 15 | - | TRBJ2-7
CAATGGGQPQHF | TGTGCCGCAACAGGGGGAGGCCAGCCCCAGCATTTT | TRBV19 | - | 12 | TRBD1 | TRBJ1-5
CASSQIDRRTQETQYF | TGTGCCAGCTCACAAATAGATCGACGGACGCAAGAGACCCAGTACTTC | TRBV18 | - | 16 | - | TRBJ2-5
CASSQEFATVNYGYTF | TGCGCCAGCAGCCAAGAGTTCGCGACAGTCAACTATGGCTACACCTTC | TRBV4-1 | - | 16 | - | TRBJ1-2
CASSLARGATEAFF | TGTGCCAGCAGCTTAGCACGGGGGGCCACTGAAGCTTTCTTT | TRBV7-6 | - | 14 | - | TRBJ1-1
CASSSRPKATDEQFF | TGTGCCAGCAGTTCAAGGCCCAAGGCGACGGATGAGCAGTTCTTC | TRBV27 | - | 15 | - | TRBJ2-1
CASRMDSQETQYF | TGTGCCAGCAGAATGGACAGCCAAGAGACCCAGTACTTC | TRBV11-2 | - | 13 | - | TRBJ2-5
CASSIRTGEQYF | TGTGCCAGCAGCATAAGGACGGGAGAGCAGTACTTC | TRBV11-2 | - | 12 | - | TRBJ2-7
CASSNSASSYNEQFF | TGTGCCAGTAGTAACAGCGCCAGCTCCTACAATGAGCAGTTCTTC | TRBV19 | - | 15 | - | TRBJ2-1
CASLPLGGATEAFF | TGTGCCAGCCTTCCATTGGGGGGGGCGACTGAAGCTTTCTTT | TRBV27 | - | 14 | - | TRBJ1-1
CASSPSVATSDNEQFF | TGTGCCAGCAGCCCCTCTGTGGCTACTTCCGACAATGAGCAGTTCTTC | TRBV9 | - | 16 | - | TRBJ2-1
CASTDGNSYEQYF | TGTGCCAGCACGGACGGAAACTCCTACGAGCAGTACTTC | TRBV5-8 | - | 13 | - | TRBJ2-7
CVLGGANTEAFF | TGTGTCCTGGGGGGGGCGAACACTGAAGCTTTCTTT | TRBV11-2 | once | 12 | - | TRBJ1-1
CASSLEVAYNEQFF | TGTGCCAGCAGCTTAGAGGTTGCCTACAATGAGCAGTTCTTC | TRBV7-6 | - | 14 | - | TRBJ2-1
CASNWGRGNEQFF | TGTGCCAGCAACTGGGGCCGGGGCAATGAGCAGTTCTTC | TRBV7-9 | - | 13 | - | TRBJ2-1
CSVEIAGSYEQYF | TGCAGCGTTGAAATAGCGGGGTCCTACGAGCAGTACTTC | TRBV29-1 | - | 13 | TRBD2 | TRBJ2-7
CASSPGQGSYEQYF | TGTGCCAGCAGCCCGGGACAGGGGTCCTACGAGCAGTACTTC | TRBV28 | - | 14 | TRBD1 | TRBJ2-7
CASSKRAILRETDTQYF | TGTGCCAGCAGTAAGAGGGCAATCCTTCGGGAGACAGATACGCAGTATTTT | TRBV28 | - | 17 | - | TRBJ2-3
CASSLGKAFF | TGTGCCAGCAGCTTAGGTAAAGCTTTCTTT | TRBV7-9 | - | 10 | - | TRBJ1-1
CASSVKINTGELFF | TGCGCCAGCAGCGTGAAGATAAACACCGGGGAGCTGTTTTTT | TRBV5-1 | - | 14 | - | TRBJ2-2
CASSFPGPLNTQYF | TGTGCCAGCAGCTTCCCGGGACCCTTGAATACGCAGTATTTT | TRBV7-2 | once | 14 | - | TRBJ2-3
CASSELAGVFYEQYF | TGTGCCAGCAGTGAACTAGCGGGAGTTTTCTACGAGCAGTACTTC | TRBV27 | - | 15 | TRBD2 | TRBJ2-7
CASSQVLTTSGYYEQYF | TGCGCCAGCAGCCAAGTCCTAACGACTAGCGGATATTACGAGCAGTACTTC | TRBV4-1 | - | 17 | TRBD2 | TRBJ2-7
CASSYSPSGRLTVAQQETQYF | TGTGCCAGCAGTTACTCTCCTAGCGGGAGGTTAACCGTAGCCCAACAAGAGACCCAGTACTTC | TRBV6-8 | - | 21 | TRBD2 | TRBJ2-5
CASSSASGSLAGELFF | TGTGCCAGCAGTTCGGCTAGCGGGAGCCTTGCCGGGGAGCTGTTTTTT | TRBV27 | - | 16 | TRBD2 | TRBJ2-2
CASTLGTGVSYEQYF | TGTGCCAGCACTTTGGGGACAGGGGTCTCCTACGAGCAGTACTTC | TRBV2 | - | 15 | TRBD1 | TRBJ2-7
CASSLERSSYEQYF | TGTGCCAGCAGCTTAGAACGGAGCTCCTACGAGCAGTACTTC | TRBV7-9 | - | 14 | - | TRBJ2-7
CASSFSYQETQYF | TGTGCCAGCAGCTTTTCGTACCAAGAGACCCAGTACTTC | TRBV11-2 | - | 13 | - | TRBJ2-5
CASSLGRIPFYEQYF | TGTGCCAGCAGCCTCGGCAGGATCCCTTTCTACGAGCAGTACTTC | TRBV5-6 | - | 15 | - | TRBJ2-7
CASSSESHEQFF | TGTGCCAGCAGCTCCGAATCCCATGAGCAGTTCTTC | TRBV7-6 | - | 12 | - | TRBJ2-1
CASSLSLSSGNTIYF | TGTGCCAGCAGCTTGAGTCTTAGCTCTGGAAACACCATATATTTT | TRBV7-9 | - | 15 | - | TRBJ1-3
CASSTFVTDTQYF | TGTGCCAGCAGTACCTTCGTCACAGATACGCAGTATTTT | TRBV27 | - | 13 | - | TRBJ2-3
CASSGGRSSYEQYF | TGTGCCAGCAGTGGGGGACGCAGCTCCTACGAGCAGTACTTC | TRBV27 | - | 14 | - | TRBJ2-7
CASSLVDSNQPQHF | TGTGCCAGCAGCTTAGTTGACAGCAATCAGCCCCAGCATTTT | TRBV7-8 | - | 14 | - | TRBJ1-5
CASSFFLSVVYEQYF | TGTGCCAGCAGCTTCTTTCTTTCTGTTGTCTACGAGCAGTACTTC | TRBV5-8 | - | 15 | - | TRBJ2-7
CASSEEWGRLAASYEQYF | TGTGCCAGCAGTGAAGAATGGGGCCGACTAGCCGCCAGCTACGAGCAGTACTTC | TRBV4-2 | - | 18 | TRBD2 | TRBJ2-7
CASSTGTGNFYEQYF | TGTGCCAGTAGTACCGGGACAGGCAACTTCTACGAGCAGTACTTC | TRBV19 | - | 15 | TRBD1 | TRBJ2-7